This T cell receptor beta chain was sequenced during a study of cytomegalovirus exposure and HLA in healthy donors. Study in general: As released early, the data held 80 million to 90 million unique TCRs from HLA-typed donors.

As regards this clone: What it binds is unknown.

V was trimmed by 0 bases and J by 5 bases, leaving 7 bases between them. The V gene's germline CDR1 is SGHTA and CDR2 FQGNSA. The CDR3 is 13 residues long. The PCR used 60 Vbeta and 13 Jbeta primers. The repertoire was sequenced with immunoSEQ multiplex PCR; TCRdb's copy has only in-frame clones and lacks some. There are some 150,000 clones in the sample; roughly 84% occur only once, and less than 2.5% lies in the top ten. Whole-study results and caveats: Earlier analysis found most TCR beta V segments productive about 87% or about 30% of the time. Cytomegalovirus-associated TCR beta chains were listed, numbering roughly 150.

At the time of sampling, donors were nominally healthy, though unrecorded immune exposures were likely. The rearrangement uses TRBV7-2 and TRBJ2-5, with D tentatively TRBD1 (5 bases). The source of this sequence is a woman younger than 30 in good health and CMV-seronegative. The sample was PBMCs. The CDR3 region is CASSLAYRETQYF. The DNA for the CDR3 is TGTGCCAGCAGCTTAGCGTACAGGGAGACCCAGTACTTC.